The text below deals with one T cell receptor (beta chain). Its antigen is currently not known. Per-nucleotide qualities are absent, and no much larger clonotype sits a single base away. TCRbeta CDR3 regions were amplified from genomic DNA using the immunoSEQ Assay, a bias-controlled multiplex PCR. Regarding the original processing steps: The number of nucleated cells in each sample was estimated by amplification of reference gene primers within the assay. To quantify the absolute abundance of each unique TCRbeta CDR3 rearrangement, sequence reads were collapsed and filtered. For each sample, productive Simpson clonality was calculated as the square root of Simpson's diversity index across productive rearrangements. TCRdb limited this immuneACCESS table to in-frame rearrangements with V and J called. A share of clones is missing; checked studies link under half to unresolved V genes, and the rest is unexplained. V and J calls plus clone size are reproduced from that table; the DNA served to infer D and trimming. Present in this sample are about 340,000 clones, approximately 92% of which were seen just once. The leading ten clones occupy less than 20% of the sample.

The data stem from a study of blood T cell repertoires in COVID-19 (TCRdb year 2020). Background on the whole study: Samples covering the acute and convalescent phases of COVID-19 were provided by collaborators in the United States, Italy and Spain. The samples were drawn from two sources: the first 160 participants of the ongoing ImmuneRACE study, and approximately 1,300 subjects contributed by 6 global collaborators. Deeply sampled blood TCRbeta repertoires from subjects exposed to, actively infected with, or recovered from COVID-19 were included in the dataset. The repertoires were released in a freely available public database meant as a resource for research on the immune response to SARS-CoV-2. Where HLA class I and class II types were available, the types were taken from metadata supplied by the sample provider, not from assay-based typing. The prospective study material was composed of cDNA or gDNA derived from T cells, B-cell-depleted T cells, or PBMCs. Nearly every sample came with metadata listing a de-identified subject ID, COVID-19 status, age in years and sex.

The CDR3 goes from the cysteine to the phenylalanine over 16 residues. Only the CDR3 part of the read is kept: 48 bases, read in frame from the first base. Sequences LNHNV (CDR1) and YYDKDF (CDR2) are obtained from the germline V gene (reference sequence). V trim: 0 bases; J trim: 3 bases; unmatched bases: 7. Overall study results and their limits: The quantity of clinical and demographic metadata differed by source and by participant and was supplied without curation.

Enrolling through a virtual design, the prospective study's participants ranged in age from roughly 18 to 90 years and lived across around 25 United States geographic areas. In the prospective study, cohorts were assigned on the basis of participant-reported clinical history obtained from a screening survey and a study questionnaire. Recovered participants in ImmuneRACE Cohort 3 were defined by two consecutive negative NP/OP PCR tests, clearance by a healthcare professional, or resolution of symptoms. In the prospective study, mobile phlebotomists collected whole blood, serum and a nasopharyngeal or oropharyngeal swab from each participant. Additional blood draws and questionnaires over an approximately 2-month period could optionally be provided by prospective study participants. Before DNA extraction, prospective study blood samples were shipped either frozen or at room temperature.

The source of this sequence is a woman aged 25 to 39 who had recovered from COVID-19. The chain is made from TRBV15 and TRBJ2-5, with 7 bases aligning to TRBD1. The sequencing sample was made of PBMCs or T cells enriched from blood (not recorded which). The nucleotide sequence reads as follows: TGTGCCACCAGCAGAGATCCGAGACAGGGAAAAGAGACCCAGTACTTC. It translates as CATSRDPRQGKETQYF.